These T cell receptor beta chains were read from a single sample in a study of OX40 agonist ivuxolimab in advanced cancers. Clones were read by immunoSEQ multiplex PCR, and TCRdb kept only the in-frame ones, dropping some. The repertoire consists of approximately 92,000 clones, with more than 95% occurring once and the leading ten covering just over 2%. This material consisted of CD4+ or CD8+ T cells sorted from blood, taken in a trial of the OX40 agonist ivuxolimab. These receptors came from an adult with an advanced solid tumor such as melanoma, head and neck, liver or kidney cancer. CDR3s include the opening cysteine and the closing phenylalanine or tryptophan. A D gene is named only where the DNA matches it firmly. Size is stated for part of the rows, as once, few or many counts, or as a class when the clone is expanded.

d_call	j_call	clone_size	v_call	cdr3_aa	cdr3_nt
TRBD2	TRBJ2-5	NA	TRBV7-7	CASSPGSGSQETQYF	TGTGCCAGCAGCCCTGGTAGCGGGTCCCAAGAGACCCAGTACTTC
TRBD2	TRBJ2-7	NA	TRBV14	CASSPGPSGTSGEQYF	TGTGCCAGCAGCCCAGGCCCTAGCGGGACATCGGGCGAGCAGTACTTC
NA	TRBJ2-7	once	TRBV4-3	CASSQDREIGEQYF	TGCGCCAGCAGCCAAGACAGGGAAATTGGCGAGCAGTACTTC
NA	TRBJ2-7	NA	TRBV27	CASSFQATYEQYF	TGTGCCAGCAGTTTTCAAGCCACCTACGAGCAGTACTTC
NA	TRBJ2-7	NA	TRBV28	CASSLEGDSDEQYF	TGTGCCAGCAGTTTAGAGGGGGACTCGGACGAGCAGTACTTC
NA	TRBJ2-7	NA	TRBV28	CASSSPRRAYNFNSYEQYF	TGTGCCAGCAGTTCCCCGAGACGGGCCTATAACTTCAACTCCTACGAGCAGTACTTC
TRBD1	TRBJ2-2	NA	TRBV5-1	CASSFGQANTGELFF	TGCGCCAGCAGCTTCGGACAGGCGAACACCGGGGAGCTGTTTTTT
TRBD2	TRBJ2-3	NA	TRBV9	CASSVDKREGPADTQYF	TGTGCCAGCAGCGTAGATAAGAGGGAGGGCCCCGCAGATACGCAGTATTTT
TRBD2	TRBJ2-1	NA	TRBV5-1	CASSFGLAGSNEQFF	TGCGCCAGCAGCTTCGGACTAGCGGGGTCCAATGAGCAGTTCTTC
TRBD1	TRBJ2-1	NA	TRBV7-9	CASSFPGQRNNEQFF	TGTGCCAGCAGCTTTCCGGGACAGAGAAACAATGAGCAGTTCTTC
NA	TRBJ2-1	NA	TRBV19	CASSIGIYNEQFF	TGTGCCAGTAGTATAGGTATTTACAATGAGCAGTTCTTC
TRBD2	TRBJ2-1	NA	TRBV9	CASSPSGSYNEQFF	TGTGCCAGCAGCCCTAGCGGGAGTTATAATGAGCAGTTCTTC
NA	TRBJ2-1	NA	TRBV14	CASSQAIGLEQFF	TGTGCCAGCAGCCAAGCTATTGGCTTAGAGCAGTTCTTC
TRBD1	TRBJ2-3	NA	TRBV15	CATSPGQGSTDTQYF	TGTGCCACCAGCCCCGGACAGGGGAGCACAGATACGCAGTATTTT
NA	TRBJ1-1	NA	TRBV27	CASSLKGLSEAFF	TGTGCCAGCAGTCTTAAGGGGCTTTCTGAAGCTTTCTTT
NA	TRBJ1-1	NA	TRBV15	CATSRGGLAEAFF	TGTGCCACCAGCAGAGGGGGTCTCGCTGAAGCTTTCTTT
NA	TRBJ2-5	NA	TRBV2	CASLGDQKETQYF	TGTGCCAGCTTAGGGGACCAGAAAGAGACCCAGTACTTC
NA	TRBJ2-5	NA	TRBV19	CASSTGPDQETQYF	TGTGCCAGTAGTACTGGCCCGGACCAAGAGACCCAGTACTTC
NA	TRBJ1-4	NA	TRBV27	CASSLSPQTTLNEKLFF	TGTGCCAGCAGTTTATCCCCGCAGACGACCCTTAATGAAAAACTGTTTTTT
TRBD1	TRBJ1-3	NA	TRBV5-1	CASSPEGQGADTIYF	TGCGCCAGCAGCCCCGAAGGACAGGGGGCTGACACCATATATTTT
NA	TRBJ2-7	few	TRBV6-5	CASSWHSSYEQYF	TGTGCCAGCAGTTGGCACAGCTCCTACGAGCAGTACTTC
TRBD2	TRBJ2-1	NA	TRBV4-3	CASSPHGVREVNEQFF	TGCGCCAGCAGCCCCCACGGGGTGCGGGAGGTCAATGAGCAGTTCTTC
NA	TRBJ1-1	NA	TRBV7-2	CASSSPPEVNTEAFF	TGTGCCAGCAGCTCTCCGCCGGAAGTGAACACTGAAGCTTTCTTT
TRBD2	TRBJ2-1	NA	TRBV9	CASSVKGLGDEQFF	TGTGCCAGCAGCGTAAAGGGACTAGGCGATGAGCAGTTCTTC
NA	TRBJ2-1	NA	TRBV10-3	CAISGSDKSSYNEQFF	TGTGCCATCAGTGGGTCAGACAAGAGCTCCTACAATGAGCAGTTCTTC
NA	TRBJ1-1	NA	TRBV4-1	CASSQGRPTEAFF	TGCGCCAGCAGCCAAGGAAGGCCCACTGAAGCTTTCTTT
TRBD1	TRBJ1-2	NA	TRBV4-2	CASSQAPGGVYGYTF	TGTGCCAGCAGCCAAGCCCCAGGGGGCGTCTATGGCTACACCTTC
TRBD1	TRBJ1-6	once	TRBV19	CASSAYRGLNSPLHF	TGTGCCAGTAGTGCCTACAGGGGCCTTAATTCACCCCTCCACTTT
NA	TRBJ1-2	once	TRBV1	CTSTTTTANYGYTF	TGCACCAGCACTACCACAACAGCCAACTATGGCTACACCTTC
TRBD2	TRBJ2-7	NA	TRBV5-4	CASSLTSGGPPYEQYF	TGTGCCAGCAGCCTAACTAGCGGGGGCCCTCCCTACGAGCAGTACTTC
NA	TRBJ2-2	NA	TRBV27	CASSLIAGELFF	TGTGCCAGCAGTTTAATCGCCGGGGAGCTGTTTTTT
TRBD1	TRBJ2-5	once	TRBV5-1	CASSLEDRRETQYF	TGCGCCAGCAGCTTGGAGGACAGGAGGGAGACCCAGTACTTC
TRBD2	TRBJ2-7	NA	TRBV11-2	CASSLEGDYLYEQYF	TGTGCCAGCAGCTTAGAGGGGGACTATCTTTACGAGCAGTACTTC
TRBD2	TRBJ2-1	NA	TRBV11-2	CASGASGYNEQFF	TGTGCCAGCGGGGCTAGCGGTTACAATGAGCAGTTCTTC
TRBD2	TRBJ2-1	once	TRBV7-2	CASSFPTSGGGNEQFF	TGTGCCAGCAGCTTCCCGACTAGCGGGGGGGGGAATGAGCAGTTCTTC
TRBD1	TRBJ1-3	NA	TRBV4-3	CASSQGQISGNTIYF	TGCGCCAGCAGCCAGGGACAGATCTCTGGAAACACCATATATTTT
TRBD2	TRBJ2-3	NA	TRBV7-3	CASSLLAGLTDTQYF	TGTGCCAGCAGCTTACTAGCGGGACTTACAGATACGCAGTATTTT
TRBD1	TRBJ2-7	NA	TRBV4-1	CASSLRGTTYEQYF	TGCGCCAGCAGCCTCAGGGGGACCACCTACGAGCAGTACTTC
NA	TRBJ1-5	NA	TRBV15	CATSTGGGNQPQHF	TGTGCCACCAGCACAGGAGGAGGCAATCAGCCCCAGCATTTT
TRBD1	TRBJ2-2	NA	TRBV28	CASSLGQGDTGELFF	TGTGCCAGCAGTTTGGGACAGGGGGACACCGGGGAGCTGTTTTTT
NA	TRBJ2-5	NA	TRBV6-5	CASSYTLKETQYF	TGTGCCAGCAGTTACACGCTTAAAGAGACCCAGTACTTC
NA	TRBJ2-3	NA	TRBV7-9	CASSLLGGTSTDTQYF	TGTGCCAGCAGCTTACTTGGCGGGACTAGCACAGATACGCAGTATTTT
NA	TRBJ1-1	NA	TRBV7-9	CASSLRAAEAFF	TGTGCCAGCAGCCTCAGGGCGGCTGAAGCTTTCTTT
NA	TRBJ2-1	NA	TRBV18	CASSPPLQRVGNEQFF	TGTGCCAGCTCACCACCGTTACAGCGCGTAGGCAATGAGCAGTTCTTC
TRBD1	TRBJ2-2	NA	TRBV19	CASSLGQDRANTGELFF	TGTGCCAGTAGCCTTGGACAGGACAGGGCGAACACCGGGGAGCTGTTTTTT
NA	TRBJ1-1	NA	TRBV5-1	CASSPWAGSPEAFF	TGCGCCAGCAGCCCTTGGGCGGGCAGCCCTGAAGCTTTCTTT
NA	TRBJ2-5	NA	TRBV28	CASSFWTEETQYF	TGTGCCAGCAGTTTCTGGACAGAAGAGACCCAGTACTTC
NA	TRBJ2-7	NA	TRBV29-1	CSVMTGDYSEQYF	TGCAGCGTGATGACAGGTGACTATTCCGAGCAGTACTTC
TRBD2	TRBJ2-1	NA	TRBV7-9	CASTLLADNEQFF	TGTGCCAGCACCCTTCTAGCGGACAATGAGCAGTTCTTC
NA	TRBJ2-5	NA	TRBV29-1	CSVVGRDDQETQYF	TGCAGCGTTGTGGGCAGGGATGACCAAGAGACCCAGTACTTC
TRBD1	TRBJ1-5	NA	TRBV10-3	CAISEGQADQPQHF	TGTGCCATCAGTGAGGGACAGGCGGATCAGCCCCAGCATTTT
TRBD2	TRBJ2-5	NA	TRBV6-5	CASIGRATEETQYF	TGTGCCAGCATCGGGAGGGCCACTGAAGAGACCCAGTACTTC
NA	TRBJ1-1	NA	TRBV7-9	CASSYLSAGPTEAFF	TGTGCCAGCAGCTACCTATCCGCGGGGCCCACTGAAGCTTTCTTT
NA	TRBJ2-7	NA	TRBV6-6	CASSYSVTDYEQYF	TGTGCCAGCAGTTACTCGGTGACAGACTACGAGCAGTACTTC
NA	TRBJ2-7	NA	TRBV5-4	CASSLGGPYEQYF	TGTGCCAGCAGCTTGGGGGGACCCTACGAGCAGTACTTC
NA	TRBJ1-5	NA	TRBV7-8	CASSLTIDGWSQHF	TGTGCCAGCAGCTTAACTATTGACGGGTGGTCCCAGCATTTT
TRBD1	TRBJ1-3	NA	TRBV4-2	CASSYLGQGEAGNTIYF	TGTGCCAGCAGCTACCTGGGACAGGGGGAGGCTGGAAACACCATATATTTT
NA	TRBJ1-5	NA	TRBV6-6	CASSWKNNQPQHF	TGTGCCAGCAGTTGGAAAAATAATCAGCCCCAGCATTTT
NA	TRBJ1-2	few	TRBV4-2	CASTGIRGGYTF	TGTGCCAGCACCGGTATAAGGGGAGGCTACACCTTC
NA	TRBJ1-1	NA	TRBV9	CASSGTERTTEAFF	TGTGCCAGCAGCGGAACAGAGCGGACCACTGAAGCTTTCTTT